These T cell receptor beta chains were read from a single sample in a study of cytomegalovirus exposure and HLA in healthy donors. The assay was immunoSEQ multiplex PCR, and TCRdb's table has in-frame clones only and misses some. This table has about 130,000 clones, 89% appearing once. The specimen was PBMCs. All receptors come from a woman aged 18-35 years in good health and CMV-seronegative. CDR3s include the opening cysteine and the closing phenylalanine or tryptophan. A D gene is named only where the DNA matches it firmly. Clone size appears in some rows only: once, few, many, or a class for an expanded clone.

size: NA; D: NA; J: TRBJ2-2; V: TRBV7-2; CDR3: CASSLLVQIGELFF; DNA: TGTGCCAGCAGCCTACTAGTTCAGATCGGGGAGCTGTTTTTT
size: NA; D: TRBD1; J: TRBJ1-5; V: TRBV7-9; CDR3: CASSLDRGDQPQHF; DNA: TGTGCCAGCAGCCTCGACAGGGGCGATCAGCCCCAGCATTTT
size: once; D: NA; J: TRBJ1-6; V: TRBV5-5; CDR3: CASSDFPGSYNSPLHF; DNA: TGTGCCAGCAGCGACTTCCCGGGCTCCTATAATTCACCCCTCCACTTT
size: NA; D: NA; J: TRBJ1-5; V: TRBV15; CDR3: CATSRDERETPLNQPQHF; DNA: TGTGCCACCAGCAGAGATGAGCGCGAGACGCCATTAAATCAGCCCCAGCATTTT
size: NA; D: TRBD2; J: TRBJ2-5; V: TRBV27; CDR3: CASSRTSGGLGQETQYF; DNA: TGTGCCAGCAGCCGGACTAGCGGGGGGCTGGGGCAAGAGACCCAGTACTTC
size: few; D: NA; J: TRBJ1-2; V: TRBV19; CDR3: CASSPGVGYGYTF; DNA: TGTGCCAGTAGTCCGGGGGTAGGCTATGGCTACACCTTC
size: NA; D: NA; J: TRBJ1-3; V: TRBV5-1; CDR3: CASSLASSGNTIYF; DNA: TGCGCCAGCAGCTTGGCCAGCTCTGGAAACACCATATATTTT
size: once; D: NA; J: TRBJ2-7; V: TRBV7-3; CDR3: CASSLNKGPYEQYF; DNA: TGTGCCAGCAGCTTAAATAAGGGGCCCTACGAGCAGTACTTC
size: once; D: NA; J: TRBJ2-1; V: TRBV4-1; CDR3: CASSQGSTGGGGKQFF; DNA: TGCGCCAGCAGCCAAGGGTCGACCGGCGGGGGCGGGAAGCAGTTCTTC
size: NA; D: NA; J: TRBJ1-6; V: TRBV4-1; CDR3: CASSQDPPVPPLHF; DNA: TGCGCCAGCAGCCAAGATCCTCCAGTCCCTCCCCTCCACTTT
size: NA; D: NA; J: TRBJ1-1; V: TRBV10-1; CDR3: CASSPGGYTEAFF; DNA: TGCGCCAGCAGTCCGGGGGGTTACACTGAAGCTTTCTTT
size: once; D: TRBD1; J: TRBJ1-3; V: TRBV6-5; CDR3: CASTPPGGSGNTIYF; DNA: TGTGCCAGCACCCCTCCAGGGGGGTCTGGAAACACCATATATTTT
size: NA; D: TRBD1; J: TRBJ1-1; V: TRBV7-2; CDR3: CASSFGQGAQAFF; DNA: TGTGCCAGCAGCTTCGGACAGGGGGCACAGGCTTTCTTT
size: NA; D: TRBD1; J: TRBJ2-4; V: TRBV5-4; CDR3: CASSQRDRDGNIQYF; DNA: TGTGCCAGCAGCCAGCGCGACAGGGATGGAAACATTCAGTACTTC
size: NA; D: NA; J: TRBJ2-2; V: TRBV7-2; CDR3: CASSLAGGLTGELFF; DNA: TGTGCCAGCAGCTTAGCCGGGGGGCTAACCGGGGAGCTGTTTTTT
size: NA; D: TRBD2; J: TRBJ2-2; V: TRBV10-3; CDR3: CAIRPSGGAGELFF; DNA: TGTGCCATCAGGCCTAGCGGGGGTGCCGGGGAGCTGTTTTTT
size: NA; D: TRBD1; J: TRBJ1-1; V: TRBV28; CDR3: CASPGQGDTEAFF; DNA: TGTGCCAGCCCGGGACAGGGCGACACTGAAGCTTTCTTT
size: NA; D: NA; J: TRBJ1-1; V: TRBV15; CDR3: CATSSGLMNTEAFF; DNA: TGTGCCACCAGCAGTGGACTGATGAACACTGAAGCTTTCTTT
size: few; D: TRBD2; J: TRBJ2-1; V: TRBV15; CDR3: CATSRWTSGGAGAYNEQFF; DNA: TGTGCCACCAGCAGATGGACTAGCGGGGGGGCCGGAGCCTACAATGAGCAGTTCTTC
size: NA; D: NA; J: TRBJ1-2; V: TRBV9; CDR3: CASSTGMSGYTF; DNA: TGTGCCAGCAGCACAGGGATGAGCGGCTACACCTTC
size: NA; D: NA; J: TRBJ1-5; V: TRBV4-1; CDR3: CASSQAPDSFSNQPQHF; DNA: TGCGCCAGCAGCCAAGCGCCGGACAGCTTTAGCAATCAGCCCCAGCATTTT
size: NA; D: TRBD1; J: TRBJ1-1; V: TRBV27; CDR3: CASSFTGGYTEAFF; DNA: TGTGCCAGCAGTTTTACAGGGGGGTACACTGAAGCTTTCTTT
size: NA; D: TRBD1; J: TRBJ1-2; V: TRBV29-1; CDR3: CSVARGIGYGYTF; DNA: TGCAGCGTGGCCAGGGGGATAGGCTATGGCTACACCTTC
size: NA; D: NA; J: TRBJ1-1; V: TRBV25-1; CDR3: CASRLQTTEAFF; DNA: TGTGCCAGCAGGCTCCAGACAACTGAAGCTTTCTTT
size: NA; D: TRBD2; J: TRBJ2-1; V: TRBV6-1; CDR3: CASSEVTSGGAYEQFF; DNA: TGTGCCAGCAGTGAAGTGACTAGCGGGGGGGCCTATGAGCAGTTCTTC
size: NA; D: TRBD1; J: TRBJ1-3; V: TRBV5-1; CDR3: CASSLSYRGSGNTIYF; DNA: TGCGCCAGCAGCCTGAGCTACAGGGGCTCTGGAAACACCATATATTTT
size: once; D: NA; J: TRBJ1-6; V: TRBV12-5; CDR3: CASGLEQGISPLHF; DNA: TGTGCTAGTGGTTTGGAACAGGGTATTTCACCCCTCCACTTT
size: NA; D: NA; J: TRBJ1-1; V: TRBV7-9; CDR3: CASSFTIQGNTEAFF; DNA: TGTGCCAGCAGCTTCACTATACAGGGGAACACTGAAGCTTTCTTT
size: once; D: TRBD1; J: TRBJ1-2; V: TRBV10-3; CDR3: CAISEETGIYGYTF; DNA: TGTGCCATCAGCGAGGAGACAGGGATTTATGGCTACACCTTC
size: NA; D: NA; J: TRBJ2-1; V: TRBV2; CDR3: CASRDSNGDEQFF; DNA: TGTGCCAGCAGGGACTCCAACGGCGATGAGCAGTTCTTC
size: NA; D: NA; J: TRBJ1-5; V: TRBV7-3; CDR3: CASGGGTNQPQHF; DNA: TGTGCCAGCGGTGGGGGGACCAATCAGCCCCAGCATTTT
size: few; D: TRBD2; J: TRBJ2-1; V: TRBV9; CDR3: CASSSSEGSGGVYNEQFF; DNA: TGTGCCAGCAGCTCATCGGAGGGTAGCGGGGGGGTATACAATGAGCAGTTCTTC
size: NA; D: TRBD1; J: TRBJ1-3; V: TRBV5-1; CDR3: CASSSTGEGNTIYF; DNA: TGCGCCAGCAGCTCGACAGGGGAGGGAAACACCATATATTTT
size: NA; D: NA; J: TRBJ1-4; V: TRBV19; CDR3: CASSTKAGATNEKLFF; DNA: TGTGCCAGTAGTACAAAAGCAGGGGCAACTAATGAAAAACTGTTTTTT
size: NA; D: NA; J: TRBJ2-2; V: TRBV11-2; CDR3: CASSSSHSGVGELFF; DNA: TGTGCCAGCAGCTCGTCTCATTCAGGGGTCGGGGAGCTGTTTTTT
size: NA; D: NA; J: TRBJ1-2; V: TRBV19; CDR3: CASSNGVVASYYGYTF; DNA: TGTGCCAGTAGTAACGGGGTAGTCGCTTCCTACTATGGCTACACCTTC
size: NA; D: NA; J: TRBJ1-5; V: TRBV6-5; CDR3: CASRRTEGSNQPQHF; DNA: TGTGCCAGCAGACGGACAGAAGGGAGCAATCAGCCCCAGCATTTT
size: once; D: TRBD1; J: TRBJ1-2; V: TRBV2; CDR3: CASSYRQGSRGYTF; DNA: TGTGCCAGCAGCTACCGACAGGGGTCTAGGGGCTACACCTTC
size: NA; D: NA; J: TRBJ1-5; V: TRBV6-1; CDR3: CASSENGWNQPQHF; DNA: TGTGCCAGCAGTGAGAACGGGTGGAATCAGCCCCAGCATTTT
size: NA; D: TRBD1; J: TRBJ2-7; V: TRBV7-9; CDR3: CASIRTGTDEQYF; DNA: TGTGCCAGCATCCGAACCGGGACAGACGAGCAGTACTTC
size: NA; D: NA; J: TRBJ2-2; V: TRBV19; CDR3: CASSIAGKLFF; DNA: TGTGCCAGTAGTATTGCAGGGAAGCTGTTTTTT
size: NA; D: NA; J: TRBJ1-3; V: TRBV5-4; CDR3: CASSRDTTSTGNTIYF; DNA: TGTGCCAGCAGCAGGGACACTACGAGCACTGGAAACACCATATATTTT
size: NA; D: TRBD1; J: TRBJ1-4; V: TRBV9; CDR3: CASSSQGADNEKLFF; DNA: TGTGCCAGCAGCAGTCAGGGGGCCGACAATGAAAAACTGTTTTTT
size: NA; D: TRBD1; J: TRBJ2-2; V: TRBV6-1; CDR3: CASSWDREETGELFF; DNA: TGTGCCAGCAGTTGGGACAGGGAGGAAACCGGGGAGCTGTTTTTT
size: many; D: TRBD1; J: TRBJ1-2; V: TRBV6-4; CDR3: CASSEGTGNGYTF; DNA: TGTGCCAGCAGTGAAGGGACAGGCAATGGCTACACCTTC
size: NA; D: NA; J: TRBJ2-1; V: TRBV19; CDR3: CASSTISGKNEQFF; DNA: TGTGCCAGTAGTACCATTAGCGGAAAAAATGAGCAGTTCTTC
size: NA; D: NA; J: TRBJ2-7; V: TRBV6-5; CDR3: CASTPKTDSYEQYF; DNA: TGTGCCAGCACCCCTAAAACGGACAGCTACGAGCAGTACTTC
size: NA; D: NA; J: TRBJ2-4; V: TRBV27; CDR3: CASSKGGAKNIQYF; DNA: TGTGCCAGCAGCAAAGGGGGAGCCAAAAACATTCAGTACTTC
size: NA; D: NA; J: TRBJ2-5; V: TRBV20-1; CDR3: CSALKPETQYF; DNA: TGCAGTGCCCTTAAGCCTGAGACCCAGTACTTC
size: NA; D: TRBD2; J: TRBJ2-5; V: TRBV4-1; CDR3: CASRRSLAGSGETQYF; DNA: TGCGCCAGCAGAAGATCACTAGCGGGGTCCGGGGAGACCCAGTACTTC
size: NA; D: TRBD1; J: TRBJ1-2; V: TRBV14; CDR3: CASSPTVGGLFNYGYTF; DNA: TGTGCCAGCAGCCCCACGGTAGGGGGCCTTTTTAACTATGGCTACACCTTC
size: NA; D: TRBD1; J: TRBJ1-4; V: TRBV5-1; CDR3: CASSLETGRSEKLFF; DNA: TGCGCCAGCAGCTTGGAGACAGGGAGAAGTGAAAAACTGTTTTTT
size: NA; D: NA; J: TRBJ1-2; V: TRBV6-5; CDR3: CASSYSNGVGGYTF; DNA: TGTGCCAGCAGTTACTCGAACGGGGTGGGTGGCTACACCTTC
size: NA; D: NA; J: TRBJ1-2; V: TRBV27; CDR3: CASSFRGKSYANYGYTF; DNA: TGTGCCAGCAGTTTTCGGGGGAAAAGCTACGCTAACTATGGCTACACCTTC
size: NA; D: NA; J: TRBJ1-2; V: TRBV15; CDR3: CATSREGYGYTF; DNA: TGTGCCACCAGCAGGGAGGGGTATGGCTACACCTTC